This T cell receptor (beta chain) was profiled in a study of read filtering for tumor transcriptome and immune sequencing. Study conclusions and caveats: Compared with RNA-seq, IR-seq gave much higher clonotype depth and reliability.

This library used around 400 ng RNA and molecular barcoded adaptors spanning alpha/delta and beta/gamma chains. TCRdb called the reads again in MiXCR, with one record for every CDR3 protein. The sample gives tens of thousands of distinct CDR3 sequences, 20% to 25% of which show up once; about a sixth is in the top ten. The CDR3 has 14 residues. V was clipped by 6 bases and J by 0 bases; unmatched bases: 2. The germline CDR1 and CDR2 sequences are MDHEN and SYDVKM. Regarding this clonotype: Its cognate antigen is unknown.

The source is a donor at least 40 years old with multiple myeloma. The rearrangement joins TRBV28 to TRBJ2-3; 8 nucleotides line up with TRBD2. Sequences were obtained from a population of CD138-negative cells sorted from bone marrow. The CDR3 spells CASSLAGSTDTQYF. As DNA, the CDR3 is TGTGCCAGCAGCCTAGCGGGTAGCACAGATACGCAGTATTTT.